This record concerns one TCR beta chain sequence. The data originate from a study of blood T cell repertoires in COVID-19. Across the study: Researchers got acute and convalescent COVID-19 samples from the United States, Italy and Spain. T cells, B-cell-depleted T cells, or PBMCs supplied cDNA or gDNA.

There are 14 residues in the CDR3. The V and J ends lost 10 bases and 10 bases respectively, with 20 bases between them. Germline CDR1 reads MGHDK; CDR2 reads SYGVNS. The table came from immunoSEQ multiplex PCR; TCRdb's copy has only in-frame clones and leaves some out. The sample holds roughly 270,000 clones, approximately 85% seen once. J is TRBJ1-6 and V is TRBV25-1, with D unresolved. Sequences were obtained from peripheral blood. This TCR was recovered from a man aged 50 to 59 with active or convalescent COVID-19. The CDR3 DNA reads TGTGCCACCCTTAGACGGGGTTTTTGGTCACCCCTCCACTTT. Translated, it gives CATLRRGFWSPLHF.